This TCR beta chain was captured by sequencing in a study of cytomegalovirus exposure and HLA in healthy donors. Data came from immunoSEQ multiplex PCR; TCRdb stores just in-frame clones and leaves some out. The sample lists fewer than 150,000 clones; roughly 88% were seen once. With regard to this clone: Its matching antigen is unknown.

Study results and limitations: Overall, around 160 TCR beta chains were annotated as cytomegalovirus-associated. In vitro testing confirmed three CMV-associated chains as specific for CMV antigens. One later analysis, an examination of the 120 or so validation repertoires, found that first-cohort TCR clusters tended to co-occur in them.

Trimming stripped 1 base from V and 9 bases from J, with 7 bases between. Germline CDR1 SEHNR, CDR2 FQNEAQ (reference sequence). CDR3 length: 13 amino acids. The receptor comes from a woman aged 18-30 years in good health and CMV-seropositive. Sequenced input: PBMCs. This chain uses TRBV7-9 with TRBJ1-6; D unresolved. For the CDR3, the DNA is TGTGCCAGCAGCTTAGGGTCGGGTTCACCCCTCCACTTT. Translated, it gives CASSLGSGSPLHF.